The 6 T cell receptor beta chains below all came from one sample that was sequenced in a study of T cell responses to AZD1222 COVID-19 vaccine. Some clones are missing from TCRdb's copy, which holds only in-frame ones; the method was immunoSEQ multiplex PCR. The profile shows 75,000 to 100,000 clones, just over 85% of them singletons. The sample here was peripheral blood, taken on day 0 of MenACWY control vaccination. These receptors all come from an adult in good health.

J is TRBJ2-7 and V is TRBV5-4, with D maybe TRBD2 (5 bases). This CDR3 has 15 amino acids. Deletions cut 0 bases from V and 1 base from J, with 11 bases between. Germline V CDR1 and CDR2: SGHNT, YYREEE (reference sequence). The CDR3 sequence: CASSLDRTPSYEQYF. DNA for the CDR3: TGTGCCAGCAGCTTGGACCGGACTCCGTCCTACGAGCAGTACTTC.

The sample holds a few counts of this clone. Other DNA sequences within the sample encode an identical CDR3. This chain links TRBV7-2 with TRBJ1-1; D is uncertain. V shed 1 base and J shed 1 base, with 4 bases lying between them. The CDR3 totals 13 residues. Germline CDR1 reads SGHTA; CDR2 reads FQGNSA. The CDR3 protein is CASSLGWNTEAFF. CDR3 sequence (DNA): TGTGCCAGCAGCTTAGGCTGGAACACTGAAGCTTTCTTT.

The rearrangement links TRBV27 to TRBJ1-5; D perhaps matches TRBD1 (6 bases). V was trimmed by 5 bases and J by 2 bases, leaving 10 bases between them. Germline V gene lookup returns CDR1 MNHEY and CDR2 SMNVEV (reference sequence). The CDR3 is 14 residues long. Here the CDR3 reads CASSPRTGNQPQHF. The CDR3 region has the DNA TGTGCCAGCAGTCCGAGGACAGGCAATCAGCCCCAGCATTTT.

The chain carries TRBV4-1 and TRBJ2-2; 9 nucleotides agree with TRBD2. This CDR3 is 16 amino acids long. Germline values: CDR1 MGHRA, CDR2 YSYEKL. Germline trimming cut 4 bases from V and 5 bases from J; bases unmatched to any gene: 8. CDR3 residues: CASSPRGGARTGELFF. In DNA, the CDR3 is TGCGCCAGCAGCCCGCGCGGGGGGGCCCGGACCGGGGAGCTGTTTTTT.

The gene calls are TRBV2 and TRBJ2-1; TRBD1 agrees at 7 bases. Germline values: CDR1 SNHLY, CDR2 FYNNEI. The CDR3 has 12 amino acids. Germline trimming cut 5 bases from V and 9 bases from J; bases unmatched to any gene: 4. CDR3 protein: CASSTTGFEQFF. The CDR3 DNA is TGTGCCAGCAGTACGACAGGGTTTGAGCAGTTCTTC.

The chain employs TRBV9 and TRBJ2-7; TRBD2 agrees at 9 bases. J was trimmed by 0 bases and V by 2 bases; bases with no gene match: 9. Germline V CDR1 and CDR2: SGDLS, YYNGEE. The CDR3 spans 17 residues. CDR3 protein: CASSVGGSGGISYEQYF. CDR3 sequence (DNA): TGTGCCAGCAGCGTCGGAGGAAGCGGGGGGATCTCCTACGAGCAGTACTTC.